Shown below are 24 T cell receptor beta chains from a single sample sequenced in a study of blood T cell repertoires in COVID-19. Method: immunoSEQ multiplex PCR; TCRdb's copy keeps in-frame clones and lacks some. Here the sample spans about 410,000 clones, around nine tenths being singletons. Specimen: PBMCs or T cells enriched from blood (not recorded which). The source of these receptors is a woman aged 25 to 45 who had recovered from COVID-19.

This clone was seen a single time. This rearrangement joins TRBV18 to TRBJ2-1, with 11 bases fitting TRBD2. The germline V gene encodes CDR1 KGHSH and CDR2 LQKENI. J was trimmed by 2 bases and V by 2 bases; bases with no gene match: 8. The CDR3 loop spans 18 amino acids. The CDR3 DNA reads TGTGCCAGCTCACCAAGAACTAGCGGGGGTGTGGCCTACAATGAGCAGTTCTTC. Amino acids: CASSPRTSGGVAYNEQFF.

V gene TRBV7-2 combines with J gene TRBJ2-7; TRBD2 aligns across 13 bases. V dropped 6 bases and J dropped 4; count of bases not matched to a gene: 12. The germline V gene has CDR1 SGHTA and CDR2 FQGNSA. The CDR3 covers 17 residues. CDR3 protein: CASSKRGLAGDSYEQYF. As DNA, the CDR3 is TGTGCCAGCAGTAAAAGAGGACTAGCGGGAGATTCATACGAGCAGTACTTC.

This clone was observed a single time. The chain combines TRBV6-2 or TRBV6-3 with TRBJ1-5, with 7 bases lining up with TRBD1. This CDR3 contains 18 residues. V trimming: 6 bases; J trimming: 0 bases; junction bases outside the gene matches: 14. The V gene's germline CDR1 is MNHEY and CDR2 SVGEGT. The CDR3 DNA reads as TGTGCCAGCAGCATAGGGTCCCAACAGGGGCATAGCAATCAGCCCCAGCATTTT. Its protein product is CASSIGSQQGHSNQPQHF.

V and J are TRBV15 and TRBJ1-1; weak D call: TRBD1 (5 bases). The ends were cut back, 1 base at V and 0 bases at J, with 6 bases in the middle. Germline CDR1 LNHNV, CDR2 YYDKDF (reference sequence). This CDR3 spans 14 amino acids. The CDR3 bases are TGTGCCACCAGCAGAGTCAGGGTGAACACTGAAGCTTTCTTT. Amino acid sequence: CATSRVRVNTEAFF.

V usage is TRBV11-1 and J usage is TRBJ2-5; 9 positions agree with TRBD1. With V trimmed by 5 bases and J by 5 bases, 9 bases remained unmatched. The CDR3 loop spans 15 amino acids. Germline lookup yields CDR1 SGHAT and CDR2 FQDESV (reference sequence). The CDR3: CASSLMGQGQETQYF. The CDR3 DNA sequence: TGTGCCAGCAGCCTCATGGGACAGGGTCAGGAGACCCAGTACTTC.

DNA of the CDR3: TGTGCCAGCAGCCGGGCTAGCGGGGGGGCTGATGAGCAGTTCTTC. It is translated as CASSRASGGADEQFF. The genes are TRBV3-1 (or the pseudogene TRBV3-2) and TRBJ2-1; 12 nucleotides line up with TRBD2. There are 15 residues in the CDR3. V shed 4 bases, J shed 8 bases, and the junction held 6 bases outside the gene matches. CDR1 is LGHDT and CDR2 is YNNKEL in the germline V gene (reference sequence).

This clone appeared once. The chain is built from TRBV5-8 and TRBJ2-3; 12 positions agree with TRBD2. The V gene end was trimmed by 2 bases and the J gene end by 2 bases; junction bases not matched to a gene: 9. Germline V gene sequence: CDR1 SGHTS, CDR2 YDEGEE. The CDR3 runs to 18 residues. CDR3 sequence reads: CASSFGLAGLSTTDTQYF. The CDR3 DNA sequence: TGTGCCAGCAGCTTTGGACTAGCGGGACTTTCGACCACAGATACGCAGTATTTT.

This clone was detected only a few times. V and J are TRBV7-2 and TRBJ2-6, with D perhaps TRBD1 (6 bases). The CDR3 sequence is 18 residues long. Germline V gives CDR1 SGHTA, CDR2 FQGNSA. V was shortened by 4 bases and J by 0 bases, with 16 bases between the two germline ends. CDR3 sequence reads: CASSYLRDKSSGANVLTF. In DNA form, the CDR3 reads TGTGCCAGCAGCTACCTACGGGACAAATCCTCTGGGGCCAACGTCCTGACTTTC.

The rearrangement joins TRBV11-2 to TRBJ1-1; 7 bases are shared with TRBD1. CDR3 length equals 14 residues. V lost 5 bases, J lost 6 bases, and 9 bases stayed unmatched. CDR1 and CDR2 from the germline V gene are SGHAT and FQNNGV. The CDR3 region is CASSLQTGVAEAFF. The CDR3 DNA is TGTGCCAGCAGCCTACAAACAGGGGTGGCTGAAGCTTTCTTT. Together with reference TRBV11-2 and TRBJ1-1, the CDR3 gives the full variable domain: EAGVAQSPRYKIIEKRQSVAFWCNPISGHATLYWYQQILGQGPKLLIQFQNNGVVDDSQLPKDRFSAERLKGVDSTLKIQPAKLEDSAVYLCASSLQTGVAEAFFGQGTRLTVV.

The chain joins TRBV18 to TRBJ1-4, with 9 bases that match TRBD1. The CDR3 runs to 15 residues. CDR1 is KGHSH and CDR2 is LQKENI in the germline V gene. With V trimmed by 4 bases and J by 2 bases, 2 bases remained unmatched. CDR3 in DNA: TGTGCCAGCTCACTACAGGGGGCGACTAATGAAAAACTGTTTTTT. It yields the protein CASSLQGATNEKLFF.

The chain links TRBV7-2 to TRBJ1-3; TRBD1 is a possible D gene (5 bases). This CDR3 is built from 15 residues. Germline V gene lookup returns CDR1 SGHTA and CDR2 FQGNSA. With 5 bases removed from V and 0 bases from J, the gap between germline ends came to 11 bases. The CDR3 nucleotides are TGTGCCAGCAGCCCGACAGTTCACTCTGGAAACACCATATATTTT. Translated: CASSPTVHSGNTIYF.

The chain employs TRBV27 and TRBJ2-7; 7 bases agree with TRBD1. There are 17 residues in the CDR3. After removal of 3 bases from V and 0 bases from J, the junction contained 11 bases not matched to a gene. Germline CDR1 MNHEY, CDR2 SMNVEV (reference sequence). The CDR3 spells CASSLTRRDSGSYEQYF. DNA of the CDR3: TGTGCCAGCAGTTTGACCCGCAGGGACAGTGGCTCCTACGAGCAGTACTTC.

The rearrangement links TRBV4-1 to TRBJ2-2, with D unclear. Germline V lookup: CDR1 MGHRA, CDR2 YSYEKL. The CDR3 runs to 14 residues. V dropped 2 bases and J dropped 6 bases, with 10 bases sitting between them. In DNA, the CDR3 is TGCGCCAGCAGCCAACTCCTAACGGCCGGGGAGCTGTTTTTT. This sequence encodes CASSQLLTAGELFF.

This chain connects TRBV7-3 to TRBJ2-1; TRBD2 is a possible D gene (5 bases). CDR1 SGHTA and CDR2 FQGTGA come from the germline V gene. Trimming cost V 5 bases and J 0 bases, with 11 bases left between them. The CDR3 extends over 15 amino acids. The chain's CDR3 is CASSGGPSSYNEQFF. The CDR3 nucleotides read TGTGCCAGCAGCGGCGGGCCCAGCTCCTACAATGAGCAGTTCTTC.

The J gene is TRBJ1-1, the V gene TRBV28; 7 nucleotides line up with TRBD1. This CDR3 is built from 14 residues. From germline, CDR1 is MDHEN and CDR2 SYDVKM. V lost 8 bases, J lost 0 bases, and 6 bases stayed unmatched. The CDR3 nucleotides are TGTGCCAGCGTCACAGGGGCCCTGAACACTGAAGCTTTCTTT. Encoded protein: CASVTGALNTEAFF.

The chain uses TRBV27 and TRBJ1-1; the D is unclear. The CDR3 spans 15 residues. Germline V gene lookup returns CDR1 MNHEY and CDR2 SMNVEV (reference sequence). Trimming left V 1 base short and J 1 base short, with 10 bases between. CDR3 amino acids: CASSLLKGGNTEAFF. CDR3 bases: TGTGCCAGCAGTTTATTAAAGGGAGGGAACACTGAAGCTTTCTTT.

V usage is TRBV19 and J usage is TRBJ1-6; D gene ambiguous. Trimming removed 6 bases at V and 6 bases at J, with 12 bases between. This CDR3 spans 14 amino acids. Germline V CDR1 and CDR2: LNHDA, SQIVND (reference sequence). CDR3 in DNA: TGTGCCAGTAGGAGACGGGAGCCTAATTCACCCCTCCACTTT. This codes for CASRRREPNSPLHF.

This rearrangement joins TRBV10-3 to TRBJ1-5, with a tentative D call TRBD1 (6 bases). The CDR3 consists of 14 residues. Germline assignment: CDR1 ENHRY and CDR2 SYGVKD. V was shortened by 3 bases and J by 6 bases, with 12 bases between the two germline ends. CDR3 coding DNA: TGTGCCATCAGTGAAGCGGGGGCAGGTCAGCCCCAGCATTTT. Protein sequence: CAISEAGAGQPQHF.

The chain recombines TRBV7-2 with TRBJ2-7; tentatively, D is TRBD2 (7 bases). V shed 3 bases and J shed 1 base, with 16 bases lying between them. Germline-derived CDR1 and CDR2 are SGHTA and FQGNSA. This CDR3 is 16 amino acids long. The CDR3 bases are TGTGCCAGCAGCTTTGGGGGGGCGGTGGGATCCTACGAGCAGTACTTC. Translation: CASSFGGAVGSYEQYF.

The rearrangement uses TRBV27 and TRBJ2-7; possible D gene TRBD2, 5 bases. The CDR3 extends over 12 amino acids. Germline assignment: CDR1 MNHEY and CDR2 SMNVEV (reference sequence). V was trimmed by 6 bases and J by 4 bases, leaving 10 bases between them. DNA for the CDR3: TGTGCCAGCAGGGACTGGGGTTACGAGCAGTACTTC. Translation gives CASRDWGYEQYF.

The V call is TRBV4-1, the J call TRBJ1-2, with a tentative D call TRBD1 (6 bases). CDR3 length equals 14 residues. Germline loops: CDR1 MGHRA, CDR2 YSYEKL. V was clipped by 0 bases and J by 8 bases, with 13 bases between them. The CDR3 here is CASSQDPGARGYTF. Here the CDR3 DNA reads TGCGCCAGCAGCCAAGATCCAGGGGCGCGGGGCTACACCTTC.

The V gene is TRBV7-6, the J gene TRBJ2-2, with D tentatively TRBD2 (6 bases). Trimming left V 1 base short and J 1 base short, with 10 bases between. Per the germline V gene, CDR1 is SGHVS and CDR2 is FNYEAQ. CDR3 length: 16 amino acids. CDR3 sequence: CASSLVVGGNTGELFF. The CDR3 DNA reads TGTGCCAGCAGCTTAGTCGTGGGGGGGAACACCGGGGAGCTGTTTTTT. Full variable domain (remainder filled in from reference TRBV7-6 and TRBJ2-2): GAGVSQSPRYKVTKRGQDVALRCDPISGHVSLYWYRQALGQGPEFLTYFNYEAQQDKSGLPNDRFSAERPEGSISTLTIQRTEQRDSAMYRCASSLVVGGNTGELFFGEGSRLTVL.

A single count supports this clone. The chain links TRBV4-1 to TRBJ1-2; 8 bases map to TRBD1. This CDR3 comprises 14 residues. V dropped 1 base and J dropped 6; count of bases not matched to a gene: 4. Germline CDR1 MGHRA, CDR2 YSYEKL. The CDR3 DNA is TGCGCCAGCAGCCAAGTACAGGGGGAGGATGGCTACACCTTC. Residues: CASSQVQGEDGYTF.

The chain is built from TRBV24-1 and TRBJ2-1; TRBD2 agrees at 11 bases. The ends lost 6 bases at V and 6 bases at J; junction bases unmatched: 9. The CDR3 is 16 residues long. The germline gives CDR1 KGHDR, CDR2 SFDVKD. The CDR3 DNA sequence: TGTGCCACCAGTAGACTAGCGGGGTCGGGGAGCAATGAGCAGTTCTTC. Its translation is CATSRLAGSGSNEQFF.